Listed below are T cell receptor beta chains from one sample, sequenced in a study of shared clonotypes between healthy human individuals. Generated by immunoSEQ multiplex PCR, the TCRdb table keeps only in-frame clones and is missing some. The sample lists around 550,000 clones, approximately 95% occurring once. The sample was naive CD8+ T cells sorted from blood. Receptors were obtained from a woman aged 25-40 years in good health. Each CDR3 is given with its conserved first and last residue. The D gene is left open where the match is weak. Part of the rows lack a size; the others show once, few, many or a class for expanded clones.

>TRBJ1-5|TRBV19|.|.
TGTGCCAGCACCCGGGACCAAGATAGCAATCAGCCCCAGCATTTT
CASTRDQDSNQPQHF
>TRBJ1-1|TRBV9|few|.
TGTGCCAGCAGCGTAGACCTGAACACTGAAGCTTTCTTT
CASSVDLNTEAFF
>TRBJ2-7|TRBV6-1|.|TRBD2
TGTGCCAGCAGTGAACCCCCAGCGGGAGGCTCTCACTACGAGCAGTACTTC
CASSEPPAGGSHYEQYF
>TRBJ2-7|TRBV5-4|.|TRBD2
TGTGCCAGCAGCAACGCCGGGACTAGCCCGTACGAGCAGTACTTC
CASSNAGTSPYEQYF
>TRBJ2-7|TRBV5-4|.|TRBD2
TGTGCCAGCAGCTTAGGACTAGCGGGAGTTGTGGTCTACGAGCAGTACTTC
CASSLGLAGVVVYEQYF
>TRBJ2-1|TRBV9|.|TRBD2
TGTGCCAGCAGCGCCAGCGGGAGGCCTCAATACAATGAGCAGTTCTTC
CASSASGRPQYNEQFF
>TRBJ2-7|TRBV29-1|once|.
TGCAGCGTGGCGAATACAGGCTACGAGCAGTACTTC
CSVANTGYEQYF
>TRBJ2-1|TRBV2|.|.
TGTGCCAGCAGTAGGTGGGCCTACAATGAGCAGTTCTTC
CASSRWAYNEQFF
>TRBJ1-2|TRBV19|.|TRBD1
TGTGCCAGTAGTATCCCAGGGACAGGGAAGTATGAGTCCTATGGCTACACCTTC
CASSIPGTGKYESYGYTF
>TRBJ2-5|TRBV13|.|.
TGTGCCAGCAGCTTACTAGGGGGAACCCAAGAGACCCAGTACTTC
CASSLLGGTQETQYF
>TRBJ1-6|TRBV7-8|.|TRBD1
TGTGCCAGCAGCTTAACAGGGGAGGGTTCACCCCTCCACTTT
CASSLTGEGSPLHF
>TRBJ2-2|TRBV5-1|.|.
TGCGCCAGCACCTTTATGGGTATCGGGGAGCTGTTTTTT
CASTFMGIGELFF
>TRBJ2-7|TRBV25-1|.|TRBD2
TGTGCCAGCAGCCTGGGACTAGTCAACGAGCAGTACTTC
CASSLGLVNEQYF
>TRBJ2-7|TRBV10-3|.|TRBD1
TGTGCCATCAGTGGGGACAGGGAGTACGAGCAGTACTTC
CAISGDREYEQYF
>TRBJ2-1|TRBV5-1|.|.
TGCGCCAGCAGCTTGGGGACAGTATCCTACAATGAGCAGTTCTTC
CASSLGTVSYNEQFF
>TRBJ2-1|TRBV13|.|TRBD2
TGTGCCAGCAGCTTAGGCGCACTAGCGGAACTCTCCTACAATGAGCAGTTCTTC
CASSLGALAELSYNEQFF
>TRBJ2-4|TRBV28|.|TRBD2
TGTGCCAGCAGGGGCCAAACTAGCGGGAGACAATCGGAGTACTTC
CASRGQTSGRQSEYF
>TRBJ2-2|TRBV28|once|TRBD2
TGTGCCAGCACCCAACTTGGGGCTAGCGGGTACACCGGGGAGCTGTTTTTT
CASTQLGASGYTGELFF
>TRBJ1-2|TRBV19|.|.
TGTGCCAGTAGTAACCTCGGGAGGGATGGCTACACCTTC
CASSNLGRDGYTF
>TRBJ2-7|TRBV15|.|.
TGTGCCACCGCGGACGCCTCCTACGAGCAGTACTTC
CATADASYEQYF
>TRBJ2-1|TRBV12-5|few|TRBD2
TGTGCTAGTGGTTTGCCGGGACTAGCGGGAGGGCCCCACAATGAGCAGTTCTTC
CASGLPGLAGGPHNEQFF
>TRBJ1-1|TRBV10-2|.|.
TGCGCCAGCAGTGAGTCGTACAAGATGAACACTGAAGCTTTCTTT
CASSESYKMNTEAFF
>TRBJ1-1|TRBV6-1|.|.
TGTGCCAGCACCCCCCTGGAGGGCTACACTGAAGCTTTCTTT
CASTPLEGYTEAFF
>TRBJ1-1|TRBV13|.|.
TGTGCCAGCAGCTTAGGTGGTCAGGCGGTACAAGCTTTCTTT
CASSLGGQAVQAFF
>TRBJ2-3|TRBV15|.|.
TGTGCCACCAGCAGAGATCGTTCGGATACGCAGTATTTT
CATSRDRSDTQYF
>TRBJ2-7|TRBV5-4|.|TRBD2
TGTGCCAGCAGCTTGGGATCTAGCGGGCGTACCTACGAGCAGTACTTC
CASSLGSSGRTYEQYF
>TRBJ2-1|TRBV7-9|.|.
TGTGCCAGCAGCTCTCCAAGTAAGCGGAGCTCCTACAATGAGCAGTTCTTC
CASSSPSKRSSYNEQFF
>TRBJ2-1|TRBV9|.|.
TGTGCCAGCAGCGTAGATGGTGGTTCTTGGGGTACAGCTTACAATGAGCAGTTCTTC
CASSVDGGSWGTAYNEQFF
>TRBJ1-1|TRBV5-4|.|.
TGTGCCAGCAGCTTGGGGGTAACAGCTTTCTTT
CASSLGVTAFF
>TRBJ2-7|TRBV27|.|.
TGTGCCAGCAGTTTTGCGGGTGTAAGTCGGGAGCAGTACTTC
CASSFAGVSREQYF
>TRBJ2-7|TRBV19|.|.
TGTGCCAGTAGTATCAGTTGGGGGCCCTACGAGCAGTACTTC
CASSISWGPYEQYF
>TRBJ1-3|TRBV7-3|.|TRBD1
TGTGCCAGCAGCTCGACAGGGATCGGAAACACCATATATTTT
CASSSTGIGNTIYF
>TRBJ2-1|TRBV7-6|.|TRBD2
TGTGCCAGCAGCCCCCAAGCGGGAGGGCCCTACAATGAGCAGTTCTTC
CASSPQAGGPYNEQFF
>TRBJ2-1|TRBV10-3|.|TRBD2
TGTGCCATCAGTGGTATTCTAGCGGGAGCTGCCAATGAGCAGTTCTTC
CAISGILAGAANEQFF
>TRBJ2-3|TRBV6-5|.|TRBD2
TGTGCCAGCAGCTCTAGTTGGGAGGGTACAGATACGCAGTATTTT
CASSSSWEGTDTQYF
>TRBJ2-7|TRBV7-2|once|.
TGTGCCAGCAGCCGGACCCCGGGACCCCCTGCACCCGAGCAGTACTTC
CASSRTPGPPAPEQYF
>TRBJ2-7|TRBV29-1|.|.
TGCAGCGTAGCCCCCGGGACCGGGGGTTTGGAGCAGTACTTC
CSVAPGTGGLEQYF
>TRBJ2-7|TRBV7-9|.|.
TGTGCCAGCAGCTTAGCGACTAAATCAATCTACGAGCAGTACTTC
CASSLATKSIYEQYF
>TRBJ2-7|TRBV7-9|.|.
TGTGCCAGCACTTCAACAAAGGGTTACGAGCAGTACTTC
CASTSTKGYEQYF
>TRBJ2-1|TRBV30|.|TRBD2
TGTGCCTGGAGTGGCCCCATAACTAGCGGGAGGGAGGATGAGCAGTTCTTC
CAWSGPITSGREDEQFF
>TRBJ2-7|TRBV4-1|.|TRBD1
TGCGCCAGCAGCCCATCCTTGGCCAGACAGGGTCCCTACGAGCAGTACTTC
CASSPSLARQGPYEQYF
>TRBJ1-2|TRBV4-1|.|.
TGCGCCAGCAGCCCCACGGCAGGGGTTATTGGCTATGGCTACACCTTC
CASSPTAGVIGYGYTF
>TRBJ2-1|TRBV27|.|TRBD2
TGTGCCAGCGGGCCGGGGCCGGGACTAGCGACGTACAATGAGCAGTTCTTC
CASGPGPGLATYNEQFF
>TRBJ2-2|TRBV7-7|.|TRBD2
TGTGCCAGCAGCTTAGGGGTAGCGGGGAACACCGGGGAGCTGTTTTTT
CASSLGVAGNTGELFF
>TRBJ2-7|TRBV2|.|.
TGTGCCAGCAGTGACCCCGTTTCCTCCTACGAGCAGTACTTC
CASSDPVSSYEQYF
>TRBJ2-3|TRBV2|.|.
TGTGCCAGCACTAGGCCAGTGGGAGATACGCAGTATTTT
CASTRPVGDTQYF